The clone carrying this TCR beta chain was picked up many times. No antigen is known for it. In TCRdb, the 5' RACE reads were re-called with MiXCR into one record per CDR3 protein. Of about 50,000 distinct CDR3 sequences listed, roughly 7.4% are singletons. This entry comes from a study of T cells after yellow fever vaccination. The CDR3 consists of 11 residues. J lost 8 bases, V lost 4 bases, and 1 base had no gene match. Germline V CDR1 and CDR2: SNHLY, FYNNEI. Broader study findings: Compared with primary, the secondary response was weaker and peaked at day 5, not 15.

This chain connects TRBV2 to TRBJ1-2; 7 nucleotides align to TRBD1. The source material was CD8+ T cells sorted from PBMCs, sampled less than 16 days after the first yellow fever vaccination. The TCR originated in a man younger than 35 who received the YFV17D yellow fever vaccine. The CDR3 spells CASSAGQGYTF. CDR3 sequence (DNA): TGTGCCAGCAGTGCGGGACAGGGCTACACCTTC.